This T cell receptor (beta chain) stems from a study of blood T cell repertoires in COVID-19. In the source study's methods: Estimation of nucleated cell counts relied on the amplification of reference gene primers. Clones were sequenced by immunoSEQ multiplex PCR, and TCRdb holds only the in-frame ones, with some missing. V, J and clone size are taken as reported in that table, and D and trimming were inferred from the DNA itself. The data show roughly 320,000 clones, 85% seen once. Looked up from germline, CDR1 is LNHDA and CDR2 is SQIVND (reference sequence). The CDR3 totals 15 residues. Trimming removed 0 bases from V and 11 bases from J; junction bases left unmatched: 10.

This receptor was taken from a human donor in a cohort sampled during active COVID-19. The sequencing sample was made of peripheral blood. The chain joins TRBV19 to TRBJ1-1; 9 nucleotides agree with TRBD1. CDR3 loop: CASSIEGRQGDAAFF. The CDR3 nucleotides read TGTGCCAGTAGTATAGAAGGTAGACAGGGGGATGCTGCTTTCTTT.